This is a list of T cell receptor beta chains from one sample in a study of prognosis after radiotherapy for stage I lung cancer. Each CDR3 protein gets one entry after TCRdb re-called the multiplex PCR reads with MiXCR. The sample has approximately 41,000 distinct CDR3 sequences; approximately 25% are singletons. The specimen was PBMCs, collected before or after stereotactic body radiation therapy (not recorded which). All receptors come from a donor over 45 with non-small cell lung cancer. The CDR3 runs from the conserved cysteine through the conserved F or W. A D gene is named only where the DNA matches it firmly. Clone size, where shown, is once, few, many, or a class for clones that have expanded.

J	D	size	V	DNA	CDR3
TRBJ2-1	TRBD2	many	TRBV7-9	TGTGCCAGCAGCTTTTCAACTAGCGTCAGCTCCTACAATGAGCAGTTCTTC	CASSFSTSVSSYNEQFF
TRBJ2-7	.	many	TRBV20-1	TGCAGTGCCAAGCCAGTAAAGGCACCCTACGAGCAGTACTTC	CSAKPVKAPYEQYF
TRBJ2-7	.	many	TRBV2	TGTGCCAGCAGGGCGGGATTAGGGTTGAGCGAGCAGTACTTC	CASRAGLGLSEQYF
TRBJ1-1	TRBD1	many	TRBV28	TGTGCCAGCAGTTTTATTATGTACCGGGGACAGTCTTTGAACACTGAAGCTTTCTTT	CASSFIMYRGQSLNTEAFF
TRBJ1-2	.	many	TRBV5-1	TGCGCCAGCAGCTACGGCGACCGACAGTTCTATGGCTACACCTTC	CASSYGDRQFYGYTF
TRBJ1-6	.	many	TRBV25-1	TGTGCCAGCAGTGAGGCGACTGTCTATAATTCACCCCTCCACTTT	CASSEATVYNSPLHF
TRBJ2-1	TRBD2	many	TRBV18	TGTGCCAGCTCGGTAGGACTAGCGGGAGGGTACAATGAGCAGTTCTTC	CASSVGLAGGYNEQFF
TRBJ2-1	TRBD2	many	TRBV2	TGTGCCAGCAGTCGTAGCGGGAGAAGGACCTACAATGAGCAGTTCTTC	CASSRSGRRTYNEQFF
TRBJ2-1	.	.	TRBV19	TGTGCCAGTAGCCAGCAGGGGGGGGCTAATGAGCAGTTCTTC	CASSQQGGANEQFF
TRBJ2-7	.	.	TRBV20-1	TGCAGTGCTAATCCCCGGGACATAGGGACCTACGAGCAGTACTTC	CSANPRDIGTYEQYF
TRBJ1-2	TRBD1	many	TRBV6-1	TGTGCCAGCATGAGTAGGGGGCAAAATGCCCCCTACACCTTC	CASMSRGQNAPYTF
TRBJ1-1	.	many	TRBV6-1	TGTGCCAGCAGGACAGACAGACGGTCCACTGAAGCTTTCTTT	CASRTDRRSTEAFF
TRBJ1-5	.	many	TRBV27	TGTGCCAGTCAGACGGGGGGGCAGGGAAATCAGCCCCAGCATTTT	CASQTGGQGNQPQHF
TRBJ2-7	TRBD1	many	TRBV7-9	TGTGCCAGCAGCTTGGGGACAGGGGGTTTCTCCTACGAGCAGTACTTC	CASSLGTGGFSYEQYF
TRBJ1-4	.	.	TRBV5-4	TGTGCCAGCAGCGTGGATGAAAATGAAAAACTGTTTTTT	CASSVDENEKLFF
TRBJ1-5	.	many	TRBV19	TGTGCCAGTAGTTTACAGCTCAATCAGCCCCAGCATTTT	CASSLQLNQPQHF
TRBJ1-4	.	many	TRBV12-3/TRBV12-4	TGTGCCAGCAGTTACAGGGTACGTGAAAAACTGTTTTTT	CASSYRVREKLFF
TRBJ2-7	.	many	TRBV3-1	TGTGCCAGCAGCAAGATCTCTGGGAGTCCCAGGTCCTACGAGCAGTACTTC	CASSKISGSPRSYEQYF
TRBJ1-4	.	many	TRBV5-1	TGCGCCAGCAGCTTGGCCGAGGGGGACGCTTCTTTTAGAAAACTGTTTTTT	CASSLAEGDASFRKLFF
TRBJ2-7	.	many	TRBV13	TGTGCCAGCAGCTGGCGGGGACGGCTATCCTACGAGCAGTACTTC	CASSWRGRLSYEQYF
TRBJ2-1	.	many	TRBV5-5	TGTGCCAGCAGCTTGGCCCCCAGCGGGTCTTGGAACAATGAGCAGTTCTTC	CASSLAPSGSWNNEQFF
TRBJ2-3	TRBD1	many	TRBV12-3/TRBV12-4	TGTGCCAGCAGTTCTCCGGTGCTAGCAGGGGGCGATACGCAGTATTTT	CASSSPVLAGGDTQYF
TRBJ1-6	TRBD1	many	TRBV6-5	TGTGCCAGCAGTTACGGGGACAGGTCCTATAATTCACCCCTCCACTTT	CASSYGDRSYNSPLHF
TRBJ2-2	.	.	TRBV28	TGTGCCAGCATGGGTCGGGGAGGTCAGGCCAACACCGTGGAGCTGTTTTTT	CASMGRGGQANTVELFF
TRBJ2-6	.	many	TRBV7-2	TGTGCCAGCAGCTTCGGACATCTCTCTGGGGCCAACGTCCTGACTTTC	CASSFGHLSGANVLTF
TRBJ2-1	.	many	TRBV27	TGTGCCAGCAGTTTATCTCCCCCCTACAATGAGCAGTTCTTC	CASSLSPPYNEQFF
TRBJ2-7	.	many	TRBV27	TGTGCCAGCAGGCTAGAGGGGGTCGGCGAGCAGTACTTC	CASRLEGVGEQYF
TRBJ2-3	TRBD1	many	TRBV9	TGTGCCAGCAGCGAGAGAGACAGGGAAGGCAGCACAGATACGCAGTATTTT	CASSERDREGSTDTQYF
TRBJ2-3	TRBD2	many	TRBV4-2	TGTGCCAGCAGCCCCAGTAGCGGGAGAGGGGATACGCAGTATTTT	CASSPSSGRGDTQYF
TRBJ2-3	.	many	TRBV7-8	TGTGCCAGCAGCTCCAACAACTACGGAGGGGGTTCGGATACGCAGTATTTT	CASSSNNYGGGSDTQYF
TRBJ1-6	.	many	TRBV7-8	TGTGCCAGCAGCTTAACCGGAGATTTTTCACCCCTCCACTTT	CASSLTGDFSPLHF
TRBJ2-5	.	many	TRBV20-1	TGCAGTGCGTCGTCAGGGCCCCAAGAGACCCAGTACTTC	CSASSGPQETQYF
TRBJ2-5	.	few	TRBV28	TGTGCCAGCAGTCCGGGACTCCAGAGGGCCCAAGAGACCCAGTACTTC	CASSPGLQRAQETQYF
TRBJ2-2	.	many	TRBV27	TGTGCCAGCAGACTAGGGCCCGGGTCTGGAGGCGGGGAGCTGTTTTTT	CASRLGPGSGGGELFF
TRBJ2-7	.	many	TRBV20-1	TGCAGTGCTACGTCGGGGGAGGCGAACTACGAGCAGTACTTC	CSATSGEANYEQYF
TRBJ2-7	.	many	TRBV5-1	TGCGCCAGCAGCTCAGGGGAACCGGGGGATGAGCAGTACTTC	CASSSGEPGDEQYF
TRBJ2-7	.	.	TRBV20-1	TGCAGTGCCAGGGTAGTTCCTTACGAGCAGTACTTC	CSARVVPYEQYF
TRBJ2-3	.	.	TRBV5-6	TGTGCCAGCAGCCCTGGACCCGCGCCCACAGATACGCAGTATTTT	CASSPGPAPTDTQYF
TRBJ1-2	.	many	TRBV12-3/TRBV12-4	TGTGCCAGCAGTCGGGGAATAGCTAACTATGGCTACACCTTC	CASSRGIANYGYTF
TRBJ2-3	.	many	TRBV27	TGTGCCAGCAGTCTCCTATCCACTGCGGATACGCAGTATTTT	CASSLLSTADTQYF